The sequence of this T cell receptor beta chain was determined in a study of control samples from healthy donors and cancer patients. The method was immunoSEQ multiplex PCR; TCRdb's version includes in-frame clones alone and lacks a portion of them. The sample consists of roughly 100,000 clones, 83% of them appearing once. V was pared by 6 bases and J by 2 bases, with 10 bases between. The CDR3 sequence is 13 residues long. Germline loops: CDR1 LNHDA, CDR2 SQIVND (reference sequence). The chain uses TRBV19 and TRBJ1-1; no definite D call. Input material: blood. The receptor was isolated from a woman between 50 and 59 years old in good health. CDR3: CASSSTVNTEAFF. CDR3 sequence (DNA): TGTGCCAGTAGCTCCACAGTAAACACTGAAGCTTTCTTT.